Listed below are T cell receptor beta chains from one sample, sequenced in a study of cytomegalovirus exposure and HLA in healthy donors. Using immunoSEQ multiplex PCR, the repertoire was profiled, and TCRdb retains in-frame clones only, with some absent. The sample yields about 220,000 clones, 70% to 80% seen once. The sample was PBMCs. The receptors come from a woman in her 30s in good health and CMV-seronegative. The CDR3 runs from the conserved cysteine through the conserved F or W. D genes are given only for firm matches. Not all rows give a size; the values are once, few, many and, for expanded clones, a class.

j_call v_call clone_size d_call cdr3_nt cdr3_aa
TRBJ2-1 TRBV5-6 - - TGTGCCAGCAGCTTGGAGGTGGGAGGGGGTAGTCGGAATGAGCAGTTCTTC CASSLEVGGGSRNEQFF
TRBJ2-7 TRBV6-5 - - TGTGCCAGCAGTGAAGCGTACGGGGACGAGCAGTACTTC CASSEAYGDEQYF
TRBJ2-5 TRBV11-2 - - TGTACCAGCACCTTCGCAAGGGGGGGAGAGACCCAGTACTTC CTSTFARGGETQYF
TRBJ2-7 TRBV27 few TRBD2 TGTGCCAGCAGTTTGTGGGGGGGATCCTACGAGCAGTACTTC CASSLWGGSYEQYF
TRBJ1-1 TRBV10-1 few TRBD1 TGCGCCAACGTGTACAGGGGAAACACTGAAGCTTTCTTT CANVYRGNTEAFF
TRBJ2-7 TRBV5-5 - TRBD1 TGTGCCAGCAGCTGGGACAGGGCCTACGAGCAGTACTTC CASSWDRAYEQYF
TRBJ2-1 TRBV7-6 - TRBD2 TGTGCCAGCAGCCATCCGGGACTAGCGGGAGGGTCTAAGCAGTTCTTC CASSHPGLAGGSKQFF
TRBJ1-4 TRBV19 - - TGTGCCAGTTCCCCACCAGGGGCGGCTAATGAAAAACTGTTTTTT CASSPPGAANEKLFF
TRBJ2-7 TRBV7-7 - - TGTGCTAGCAGCTTAAATCAGGGGTCGCACTACGAGCAGTACTTC CASSLNQGSHYEQYF
TRBJ2-5 TRBV6-6 - - TGTGCCAGCAGTTACTCTAGCGGACCACGGGAGACCCAGTACTTC CASSYSSGPRETQYF
TRBJ1-1 TRBV27 - TRBD1 TGTGCCAGCAGTTCCCGGGACAGTTCTAGTTCCGAAGCTTTCTTT CASSSRDSSSSEAFF
TRBJ2-1 TRBV11-3 - TRBD2 TGTGCCAGCAGCCGGAGGACTAGCGGCGCCGGCTCCTACAATGAGCAGTTCTTC CASSRRTSGAGSYNEQFF
TRBJ1-2 TRBV6-5 few TRBD1 TGTGCCAGCAGTACTGCGGGGACAGGGGATGGCTACACCTTC CASSTAGTGDGYTF
TRBJ1-2 TRBV6-5 - - TGTGCCAGCAGTTACTCGGGGACTGCAGGGAACTATGGCTACACCTTC CASSYSGTAGNYGYTF
TRBJ2-7 TRBV27 - TRBD1 TGTGCCAGCAGTAGACAACTCCGGGACAGGGGGCTCCACGAGCAGTACTTC CASSRQLRDRGLHEQYF